This TCR beta chain originates from a study of somatic mutations in cytotoxic T cells in rheumatoid arthritis. Findings of the study overall: The slightly lower representation of TRBV07 among rheumatoid arthritis patients did not undergo correction for multiple comparisons.

The CDR3 is made up of 10 amino acids. Using immunoSEQ multiplex PCR, the repertoire was profiled, and TCRdb retains in-frame clones only, with some absent. The sample gives some 18,000 clones, about three quarters of which show up once; 28% is in the top ten. Points on this clone: Its antigen is still unknown.

The TCR originated in an adult with rheumatoid arthritis. The gene calls are TRBV21-1 and TRBJ2-3; TRBD1 was called by the table and not checked on the DNA. TRBV21-1 is assigned pseudogene status. Sequencing input: CD8+ T cells sorted from blood. The CDR3 region has the DNA TGTGCCAGCACCCCAGTCTCCCAGTATTTT. Translation gives CASTPVSQYF.